These 22 T cell receptor beta chains were sequenced from one sample in a study of blood T cell repertoires in COVID-19. Measured with immunoSEQ multiplex PCR; TCRdb has only the in-frame clones, and not every one. The sample consists of approximately 220,000 clones, around nine tenths of them appearing once. Material: PBMCs or T cells enriched from blood (not recorded which). The source of these receptors is a woman in her twenties or thirties with acute COVID-19.

This clone was detected only a few times. This chain joins TRBV30 and TRBJ1-3, with TRBD1 matching over 8 bases. Germline CDR1 and CDR2: GTSNPN and SVGIG (reference sequence). This CDR3 region has 15 residues. J gave up 0 bases and V 8 bases, and 9 bases lay outside the gene matches. The CDR3: CARAPGGHSGNTIYF. The DNA of the CDR3 is TGTGCCCGGGCCCCAGGGGGCCACTCTGGAAACACCATATATTTT.

In DNA form, the CDR3 reads TGTGCCAGCAGCGTAACCTCCGACAGGAAACGTCGCTACACCTTC. Residues: CASSVTSDRKRRYTF. The genes are TRBV9 and TRBJ1-2; tentatively, D is TRBD1 (6 bases). This CDR3 has 15 amino acids. Germline V CDR1 and CDR2: SGDLS, YYNGEE. V lost 1 base, J lost 9 bases, and 19 bases lay in between.

The V gene is TRBV29-1, the J gene TRBJ2-2, with 9 bases matching TRBD2. The ends lost 4 bases at V and 4 bases at J; junction bases unmatched: 22. Germline CDR1 SQVTM, CDR2 ANQGSEA. The CDR3 consists of 20 residues. In nucleotides, the CDR3 is TGCAGCGTTGCGACTGAGCGGGTAGAAGCGGGGGGCCTTAGCACCGGGGAGCTGTTTTTT. Translating it yields CSVATERVEAGGLSTGELFF.

V gene TRBV16 combines with J gene TRBJ2-5; 10 nucleotides align to TRBD1. The V and J ends lost 5 bases and 4 bases, in that order; junction bases with no gene match: 7. The germline V gene has CDR1 KGHSY and CDR2 FQNENV. The CDR3 has 15 residues. The CDR3 sequence is CASSKTGGASETQYF. The CDR3 DNA is TGTGCCAGCAGCAAGACAGGGGGCGCCTCAGAGACCCAGTACTTC.

This rearrangement joins TRBV28 to TRBJ1-6, with D tentatively TRBD1 (5 bases). The V and J ends lost 6 bases and 6 bases respectively, with 12 bases between them. The CDR3 length is 14 residues. CDR1 MDHEN and CDR2 SYDVKM come from the germline V gene. The CDR3 loop is CASSFRGFNSPLHF. DNA for the CDR3: TGTGCCAGCAGCTTCCGGGGGTTTAATTCACCCCTCCACTTT.

V is TRBV11-2 and J is TRBJ2-1, with 7 bases identical to TRBD2. This CDR3 is built from 15 residues. Germline V gives CDR1 SGHAT, CDR2 FQNNGV. V shed 2 bases, J shed 4 bases, and the junction held 5 bases outside the gene matches. The CDR3 nucleotides read TGTGCCAGCAGCTTATTTGGGGGGGAATACAATGAGCAGTTCTTC. This sequence encodes CASSLFGGEYNEQFF.

This clone showed up just once. This chain uses TRBV7-6 with TRBJ1-4, with TRBD1 as a possible D gene (6 bases). The germline CDR1 and CDR2 sequences are SGHVS and FNYEAQ. Trimming removed 4 bases from V and 7 bases from J, with 13 bases in between. This CDR3 comprises 14 residues. CDR3 nucleotide sequence: TGTGCCAGCAGCTCTGGTTTGGGGGCTGAAAAACTGTTTTTT. As protein: CASSSGLGAEKLFF.

This chain links TRBV5-1 with TRBJ1-1, with a tentative D call TRBD1 (5 bases). The V end was cut by 0 bases, the J end by 3 bases, with 21 bases between. The germline CDR1 and CDR2 sequences are SGHRS and YFSETQ. CDR3 length: 18 residues. Written as DNA, the CDR3 is TGCGCCAGCAGCTTGGCCGATTGGGCTGCCAGGGTCCACACTGAAGCTTTCTTT. Translation: CASSLADWAARVHTEAFF.

This chain joins TRBV4-3 and TRBJ1-3; the D is unclear. CDR1 is LGHNA, CDR2 YSLEER, per germline. The V end was cut by 3 bases, the J end by 4 bases, with 13 bases between. The CDR3 totals 15 residues. The DNA for the CDR3 is TGCGCCAGCAGCCAGCGGAGGGCTCTCGGAAACACCATATATTTT. This encodes CASSQRRALGNTIYF.

The chain recombines TRBV4-3 with TRBJ2-1; 8 positions agree with TRBD2. The CDR3 contains 17 residues. The germline V gene has CDR1 LGHNA and CDR2 YSLEER. The ends lost 0 bases at V and 4 bases at J; junction bases unmatched: 8. CDR3 sequence: CASSQDRAGVRYNEQFF. The CDR3 coding sequence is TGCGCCAGCAGCCAAGATAGAGCGGGGGTGAGGTACAATGAGCAGTTCTTC.

The genes are TRBV30 and TRBJ2-7, with D possibly matching TRBD2 (6 bases). CDR1 GTSNPN and CDR2 SVGIG come from the germline V gene (reference sequence). V lost 8 bases to trimming and J lost 2 bases, with 16 bases between them. The CDR3 length is 13 residues. The DNA for the CDR3 is TGTGCCCTGGGCGGCGGGAATCCCTACGAGCAGTACTTC. It codes for CALGGGNPYEQYF.

The chain has TRBV5-4 and TRBJ2-5, with 10 bases lining up with TRBD2. V was pared by 4 bases and J by 3 bases, with 6 bases of the junction left unmatched. The germline CDR1 and CDR2 sequences are SGHNT and YYREEE (reference sequence). The CDR3 loop spans 15 amino acids. This CDR3 reads CASSLGGLAEETQYF. For the CDR3, the DNA is TGTGCCAGCAGCCTTGGAGGACTAGCGGAAGAGACCCAGTACTTC.

The J gene is TRBJ1-1, the V gene TRBV11-2; tentatively, D is TRBD1 (5 bases). The CDR3 is made up of 13 amino acids. Trimming pared 3 bases from V and 1 base from J, leaving 6 bases between. Per the germline V gene, CDR1 is SGHAT and CDR2 is FQNNGV. The CDR3: CASSFDRNTEAFF. In DNA form, the CDR3 reads TGTGCCAGCAGCTTCGACAGGAACACTGAAGCTTTCTTT. Full variable domain (missing parts from reference TRBV11-2 and TRBJ1-1): EAGVAQSPRYKIIEKRQSVAFWCNPISGHATLYWYQQILGQGPKLLIQFQNNGVVDDSQLPKDRFSAERLKGVDSTLKIQPAKLEDSAVYLCASSFDRNTEAFFGQGTRLTVV.

The sample holds one count of this clone. V usage is TRBV7-8 and J usage is TRBJ1-1; D uncertain. The CDR3 extends over 13 amino acids. The germline V gene encodes CDR1 SGHVS and CDR2 FQNEAQ. V was cut by 5 bases and J by 0 bases, with 7 bases left in between. The CDR3 here is CASSVRVNTEAFF. In DNA, the CDR3 is TGTGCCAGCAGCGTTCGGGTGAACACTGAAGCTTTCTTT.

The chain links TRBV27 to TRBJ2-1; D gene ambiguous. Trimming removed 3 bases at V and 0 bases at J, with 9 bases between. Looked up from germline, CDR1 is MNHEY and CDR2 is SMNVEV (reference sequence). This CDR3 has 15 amino acids. CDR3 coding DNA: TGTGCCAGCAGTTTCCCAGAAAGCTCCTACAATGAGCAGTTCTTC. This sequence encodes CASSFPESSYNEQFF.

The V gene is TRBV24-1, the J gene TRBJ2-7, with 9 nucleotides matching TRBD1. The germline V gene encodes CDR1 KGHDR and CDR2 SFDVKD. Unmatched junction bases numbered 9, after V lost 4 bases and J lost 3 bases. There are 16 residues in the CDR3. The CDR3 region is CATSDTGTGSGYEQYF. CDR3 coding DNA: TGTGCCACCAGTGACACCGGGACAGGGAGCGGCTACGAGCAGTACTTC.

The rearrangement uses TRBV29-1 and TRBJ1-1; 10 positions match TRBD1. The CDR3 totals 13 residues. Germline CDR1 is SQVTM and CDR2 is ANQGSEA. V shed 6 bases, J shed 6 bases, and the junction held 7 bases outside the gene matches. This CDR3 is CSVQETGGSEAFF. The CDR3 DNA reads TGCAGCGTCCAAGAGACAGGGGGCTCTGAAGCTTTCTTT.

The V and J genes are TRBV24-1 and TRBJ2-6, with D possibly being TRBD2 (5 bases). V lost 0 bases and J 2 bases, leaving 7 bases between the germline ends. Looked up from germline, CDR1 is KGHDR and CDR2 is SFDVKD. This CDR3 has 16 residues. This CDR3 reads CATSDLRGTGANVLTF. The CDR3 DNA reads TGTGCCACCAGTGATTTGCGAGGGACTGGGGCCAACGTCCTGACTTTC.

Note on this clone: An end of the junction does not agree with germline; a read error may underlie this. The V gene is TRBV4-1, the J gene TRBJ1-4; weak D call: TRBD1 (6 bases). Germline V gene lookup returns CDR1 MGHRA and CDR2 YSYEKL. CDR3 length: 14 residues. The CDR3 here is CASSQDPGTPAVVF. The DNA for the CDR3 is TGCGCCAGCAGCCAAGATCCCGGGACACCGGCCGTGGTTTTT.

The J gene is TRBJ1-2, the V gene TRBV7-3, with 10 bases fitting TRBD1. CDR3 length: 14 residues. Germline V gives CDR1 SGHTA, CDR2 FQGTGA. J lost 7 bases, V lost 2 bases, and 4 bases had no gene match. The CDR3, as DNA: TGTGCCAGCAGCTTAGGACAGGGGGTCGGTGGCTACACCTTC. Protein product: CASSLGQGVGGYTF. Using reference TRBV7-3 and TRBJ1-2 for the parts outside the CDR3, the full variable domain is GAGVSQTPSNKVTEKGKYVELRCDPISGHTALYWYRQSLGQGPEFLIYFQGTGAADDSGLPNDRFFAVRPEGSVSTLKIQRTERGDSAVYLCASSLGQGVGGYTFGSGTRLTVV.

This clone came up a few times. The chain combines TRBV19 with TRBJ2-2; 9 bases map to TRBD1. Germline values: CDR1 LNHDA, CDR2 SQIVND (reference sequence). Trimming removed 4 bases from V and 9 bases from J; junction bases left unmatched: 3. This CDR3 spans 13 amino acids. CDR3 sequence: CASSTGQGRELFF. CDR3 DNA: TGTGCCAGTAGTACCGGACAGGGGCGGGAGCTGTTTTTT.

The rearrangement links TRBV21-1 to TRBJ2-7; the table names TRBD1, a call not compared with the DNA. TRBV21-1 is deemed a pseudogene. This CDR3 region has 15 residues. The CDR3 region is CASSKVNTYYYEQYF. The CDR3 nucleotides are TGTGCCAGCAGCAAAGTAAACACGTATTACTACGAGCAGTACTTC.